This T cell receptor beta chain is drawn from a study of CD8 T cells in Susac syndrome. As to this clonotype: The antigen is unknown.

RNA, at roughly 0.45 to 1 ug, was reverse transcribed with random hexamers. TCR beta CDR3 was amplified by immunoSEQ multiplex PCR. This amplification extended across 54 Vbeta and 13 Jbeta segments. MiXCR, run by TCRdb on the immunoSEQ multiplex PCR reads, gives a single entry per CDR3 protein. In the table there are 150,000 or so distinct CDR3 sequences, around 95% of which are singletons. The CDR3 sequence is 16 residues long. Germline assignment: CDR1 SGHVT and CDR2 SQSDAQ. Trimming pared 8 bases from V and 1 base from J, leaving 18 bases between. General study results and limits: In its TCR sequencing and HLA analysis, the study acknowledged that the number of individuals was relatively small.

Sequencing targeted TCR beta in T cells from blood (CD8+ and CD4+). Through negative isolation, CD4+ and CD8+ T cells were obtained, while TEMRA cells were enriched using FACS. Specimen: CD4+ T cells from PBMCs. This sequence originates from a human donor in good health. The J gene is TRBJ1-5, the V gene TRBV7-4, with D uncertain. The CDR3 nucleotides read TGTGCCAGCCGGGAAACGGGCCGGAAGAGCAATCAGCCCCAGCATTTT. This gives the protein CASRETGRKSNQPQHF.